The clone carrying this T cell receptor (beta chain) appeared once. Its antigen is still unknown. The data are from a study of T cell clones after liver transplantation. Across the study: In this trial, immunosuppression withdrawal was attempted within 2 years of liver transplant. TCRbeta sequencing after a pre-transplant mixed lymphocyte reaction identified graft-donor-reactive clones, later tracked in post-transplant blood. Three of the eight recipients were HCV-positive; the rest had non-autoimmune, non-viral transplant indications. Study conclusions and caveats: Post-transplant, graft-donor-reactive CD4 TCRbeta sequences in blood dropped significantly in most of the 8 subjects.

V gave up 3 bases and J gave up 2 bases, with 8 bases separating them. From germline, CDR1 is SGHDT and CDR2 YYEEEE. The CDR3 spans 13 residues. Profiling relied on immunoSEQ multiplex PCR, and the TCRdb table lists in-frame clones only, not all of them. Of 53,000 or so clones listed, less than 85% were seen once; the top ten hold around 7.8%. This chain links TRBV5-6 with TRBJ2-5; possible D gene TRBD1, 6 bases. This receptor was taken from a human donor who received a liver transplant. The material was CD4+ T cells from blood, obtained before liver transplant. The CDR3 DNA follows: TGTGCCAGCAGCTACAGGGTACAAGAGACCCAGTACTTC. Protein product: CASSYRVQETQYF.